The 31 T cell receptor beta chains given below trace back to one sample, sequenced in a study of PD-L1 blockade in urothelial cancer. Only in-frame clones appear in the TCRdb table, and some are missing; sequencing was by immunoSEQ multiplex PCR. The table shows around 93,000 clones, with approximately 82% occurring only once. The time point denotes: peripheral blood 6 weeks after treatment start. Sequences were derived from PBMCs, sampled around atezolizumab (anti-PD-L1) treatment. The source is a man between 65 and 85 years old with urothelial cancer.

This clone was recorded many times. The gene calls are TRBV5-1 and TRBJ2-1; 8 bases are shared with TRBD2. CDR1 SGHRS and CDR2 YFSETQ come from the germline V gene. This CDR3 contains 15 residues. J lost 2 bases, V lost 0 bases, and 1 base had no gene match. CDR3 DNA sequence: TGCGCCAGCAGCTTGGACGGGGGGGCCTACAATGAGCAGTTCTTC. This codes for CASSLDGGAYNEQFF.

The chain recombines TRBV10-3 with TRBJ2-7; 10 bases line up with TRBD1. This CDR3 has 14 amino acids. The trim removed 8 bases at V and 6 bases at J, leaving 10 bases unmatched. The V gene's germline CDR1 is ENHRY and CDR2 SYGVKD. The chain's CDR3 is CAIRWTGGTGEQYF. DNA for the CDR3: TGTGCCATCCGCTGGACAGGGGGGACAGGCGAGCAGTACTTC.

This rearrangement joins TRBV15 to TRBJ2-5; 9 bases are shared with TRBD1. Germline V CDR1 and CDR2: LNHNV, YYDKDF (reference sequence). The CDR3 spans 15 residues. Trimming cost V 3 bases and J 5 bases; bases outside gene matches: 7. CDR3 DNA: TGTGCCACCAGCAGTGGGACAGGGAGCTTTGAGACCCAGTACTTC. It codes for CATSSGTGSFETQYF.

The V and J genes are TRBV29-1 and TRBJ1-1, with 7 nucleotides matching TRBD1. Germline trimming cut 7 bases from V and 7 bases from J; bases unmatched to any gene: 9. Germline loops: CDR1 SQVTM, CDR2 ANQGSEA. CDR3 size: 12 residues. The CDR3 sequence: CSGRDSMLEAFF. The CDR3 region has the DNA TGCAGCGGGAGGGACAGTATGCTTGAAGCTTTCTTT.

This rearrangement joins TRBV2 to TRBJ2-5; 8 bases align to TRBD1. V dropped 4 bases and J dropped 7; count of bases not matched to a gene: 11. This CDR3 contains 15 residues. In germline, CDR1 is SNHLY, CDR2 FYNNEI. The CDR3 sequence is CASSGNDRGRVTQYF. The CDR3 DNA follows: TGTGCCAGCAGTGGAAATGACAGGGGCCGTGTGACCCAGTACTTC.

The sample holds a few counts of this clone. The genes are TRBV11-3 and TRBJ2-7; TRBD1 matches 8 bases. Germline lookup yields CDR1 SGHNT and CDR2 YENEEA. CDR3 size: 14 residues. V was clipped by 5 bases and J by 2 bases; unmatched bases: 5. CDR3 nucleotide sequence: TGTGCCAGCAGCCTCCGGGACAGGCCCTACGAGCAGTACTTC. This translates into CASSLRDRPYEQYF.

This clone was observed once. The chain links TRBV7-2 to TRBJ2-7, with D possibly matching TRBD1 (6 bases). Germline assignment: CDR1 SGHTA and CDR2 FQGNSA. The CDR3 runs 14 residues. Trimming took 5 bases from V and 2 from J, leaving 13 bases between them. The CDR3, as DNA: TGTGCCAGCAGCCCTTCACAGGGTCCCTACGAGCAGTACTTC. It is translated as CASSPSQGPYEQYF.

CDR3 sequence reads: CASSHAGGGQDTQYF. CDR3 DNA: TGCGCCAGCAGCCACGCGGGAGGGGGACAGGATACGCAGTATTTT. The chain joins TRBV4-3 to TRBJ2-3, with 9 nucleotides matching TRBD2. Trimming took 3 bases from V and 6 from J; bases not matched to a gene: 7. This CDR3 has 15 amino acids. Germline V gives CDR1 LGHNA, CDR2 YSLEER.

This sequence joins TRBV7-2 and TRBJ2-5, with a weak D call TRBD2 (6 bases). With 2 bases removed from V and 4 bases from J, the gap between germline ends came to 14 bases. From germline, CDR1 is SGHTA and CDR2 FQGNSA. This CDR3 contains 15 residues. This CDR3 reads CASSLSVRRGETQYF. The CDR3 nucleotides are TGTGCCAGCAGCTTATCGGTCAGGCGGGGAGAGACCCAGTACTTC.

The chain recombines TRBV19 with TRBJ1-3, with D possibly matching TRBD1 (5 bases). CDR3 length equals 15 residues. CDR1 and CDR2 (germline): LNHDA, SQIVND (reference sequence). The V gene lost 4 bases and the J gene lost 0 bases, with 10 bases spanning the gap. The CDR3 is CASSTGLDSGNTIYF. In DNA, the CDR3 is TGTGCCAGTAGTACAGGGCTTGACTCTGGAAACACCATATATTTT.

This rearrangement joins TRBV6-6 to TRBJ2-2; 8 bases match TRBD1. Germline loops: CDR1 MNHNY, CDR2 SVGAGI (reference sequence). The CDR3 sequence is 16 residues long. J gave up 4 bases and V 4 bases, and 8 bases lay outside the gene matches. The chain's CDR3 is CASSFPTGVITGELFF. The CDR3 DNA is TGTGCCAGCAGTTTCCCGACAGGGGTCATCACCGGGGAGCTGTTTTTT.

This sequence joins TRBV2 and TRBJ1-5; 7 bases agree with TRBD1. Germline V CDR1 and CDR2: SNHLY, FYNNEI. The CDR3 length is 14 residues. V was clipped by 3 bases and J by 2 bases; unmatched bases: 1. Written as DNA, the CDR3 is TGTGCCAGCAGTGATCAGGGGGGCAATCAGCCCCAGCATTTT. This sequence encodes CASSDQGGNQPQHF.

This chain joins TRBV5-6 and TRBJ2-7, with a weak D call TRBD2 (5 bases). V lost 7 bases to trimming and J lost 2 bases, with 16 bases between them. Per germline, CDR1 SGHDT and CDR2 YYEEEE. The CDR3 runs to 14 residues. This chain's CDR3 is CASHSLSGTYEQYF. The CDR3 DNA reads TGTGCCAGCCATAGTCTCAGCGGAACCTACGAGCAGTACTTC.

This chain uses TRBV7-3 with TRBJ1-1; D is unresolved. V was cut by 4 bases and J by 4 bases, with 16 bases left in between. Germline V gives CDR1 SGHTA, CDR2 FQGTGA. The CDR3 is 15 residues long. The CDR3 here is CASSSNGGGLTEAFF. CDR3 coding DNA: TGTGCCAGCAGCTCTAACGGAGGCGGGCTCACTGAAGCTTTCTTT.

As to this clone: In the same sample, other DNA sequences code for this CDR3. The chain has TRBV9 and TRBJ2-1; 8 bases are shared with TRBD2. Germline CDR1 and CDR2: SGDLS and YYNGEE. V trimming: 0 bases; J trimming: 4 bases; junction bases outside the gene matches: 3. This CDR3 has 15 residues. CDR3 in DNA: TGTGCCAGCAGCGTAGCGGGGGGGACTTACAATGAGCAGTTCTTC. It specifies CASSVAGGTYNEQFF.

The CDR3 protein is CASSLTDNTGELFF. The DNA for the CDR3 is TGTGCCAGCAGCTTGACAGATAACACCGGGGAGCTGTTTTTT. The V gene is TRBV7-3, the J gene TRBJ2-2; D is possibly TRBD1 (5 bases). Germline V lookup: CDR1 SGHTA, CDR2 FQGTGA. Deletions cut 3 bases from V and 2 bases from J, with 7 bases between. The CDR3 runs 14 residues.

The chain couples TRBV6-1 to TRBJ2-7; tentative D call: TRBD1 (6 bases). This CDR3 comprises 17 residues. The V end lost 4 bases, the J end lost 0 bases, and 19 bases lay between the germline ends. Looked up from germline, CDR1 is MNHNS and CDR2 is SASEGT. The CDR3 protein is CASSGPTTGLSSYEQYF. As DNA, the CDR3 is TGTGCCAGCAGTGGCCCCACTACAGGGCTCAGCTCCTACGAGCAGTACTTC.

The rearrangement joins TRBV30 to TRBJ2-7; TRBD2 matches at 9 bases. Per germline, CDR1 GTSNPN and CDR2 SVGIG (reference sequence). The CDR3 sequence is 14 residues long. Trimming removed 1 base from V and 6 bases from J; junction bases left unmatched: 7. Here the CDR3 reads CAWSAASGTAEQYF. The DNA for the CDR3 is TGTGCCTGGAGTGCGGCTAGCGGGACCGCCGAGCAGTACTTC. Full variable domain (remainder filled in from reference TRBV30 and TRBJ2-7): SQTIHQWPATLVQPVGSPLSLECTVEGTSNPNLYWYRQAAGRGLQLLFYSVGIGQISSEVPQNLSASRPQDRQFILSSKKLLLSDSGFYLCAWSAASGTAEQYFGPGTRLTVT.

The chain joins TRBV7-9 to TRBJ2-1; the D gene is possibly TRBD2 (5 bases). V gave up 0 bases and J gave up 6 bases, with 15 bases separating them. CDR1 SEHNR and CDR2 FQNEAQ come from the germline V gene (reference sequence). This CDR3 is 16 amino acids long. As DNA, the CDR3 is TGTGCCAGCAGCTTAGCGACGGGGTGGGCCCTCAATGAGCAGTTCTTC. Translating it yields CASSLATGWALNEQFF.

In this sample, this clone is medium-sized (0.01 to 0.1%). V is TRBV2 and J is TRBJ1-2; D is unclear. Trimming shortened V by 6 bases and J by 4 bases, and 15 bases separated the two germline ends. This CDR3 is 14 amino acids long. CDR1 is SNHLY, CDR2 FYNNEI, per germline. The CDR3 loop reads CASSLQAILYGYTF. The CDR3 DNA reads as TGTGCCAGCAGCCTTCAGGCCATACTCTATGGCTACACCTTC.

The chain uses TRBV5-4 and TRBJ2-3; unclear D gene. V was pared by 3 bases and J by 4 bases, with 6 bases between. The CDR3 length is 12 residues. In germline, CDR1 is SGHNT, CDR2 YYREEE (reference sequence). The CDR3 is CASSSAADTQYF. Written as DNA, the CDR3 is TGTGCCAGCAGCTCCGCAGCAGATACGCAGTATTTT.

CDR3 residues: CSVQGTGELFF. The CDR3 DNA reads TGCAGCGTCCAGGGAACCGGGGAGCTGTTTTTT. This chain joins TRBV29-1 and TRBJ2-2, with a weak D call TRBD1 (5 bases). Germline V gives CDR1 SQVTM, CDR2 ANQGSEA. The CDR3 loop spans 11 amino acids. With 6 bases removed from V and 5 bases from J, the gap between germline ends came to 7 bases.

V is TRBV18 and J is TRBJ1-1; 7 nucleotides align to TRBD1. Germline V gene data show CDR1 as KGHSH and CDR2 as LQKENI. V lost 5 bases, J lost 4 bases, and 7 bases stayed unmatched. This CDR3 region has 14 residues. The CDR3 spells CASSADRMATEAFF. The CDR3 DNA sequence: TGTGCCAGCTCAGCGGACAGGATGGCCACTGAAGCTTTCTTT.

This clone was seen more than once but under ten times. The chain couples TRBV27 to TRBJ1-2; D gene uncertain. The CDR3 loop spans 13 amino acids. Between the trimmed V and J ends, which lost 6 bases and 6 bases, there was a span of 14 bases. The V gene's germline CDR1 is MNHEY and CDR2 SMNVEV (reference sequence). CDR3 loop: CASSPLRGDGYTF. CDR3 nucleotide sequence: TGTGCCAGCAGCCCCCTCAGAGGAGATGGCTACACCTTC.

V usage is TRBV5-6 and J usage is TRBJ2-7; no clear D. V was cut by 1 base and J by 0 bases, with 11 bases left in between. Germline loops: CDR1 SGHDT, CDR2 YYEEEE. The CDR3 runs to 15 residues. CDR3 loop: CASSLWPRSSYEQYF. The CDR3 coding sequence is TGTGCCAGCAGCTTGTGGCCTCGGAGCTCCTACGAGCAGTACTTC.

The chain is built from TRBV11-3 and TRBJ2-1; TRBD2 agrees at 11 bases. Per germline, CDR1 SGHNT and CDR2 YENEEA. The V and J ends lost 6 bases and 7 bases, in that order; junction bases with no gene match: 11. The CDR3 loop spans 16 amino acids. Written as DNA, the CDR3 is TGTGCCAGCAGTTCCGCGACTAGCGGGAATATGAATGAGCAGTTCTTC. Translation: CASSSATSGNMNEQFF.

CDR3: CASSPRTSGSVGPDTQYF. CDR3 sequence (DNA): TGTGCCAGCAGTCCCAGGACTAGCGGGAGTGTAGGCCCAGATACGCAGTATTTT. The J gene is TRBJ2-3, the V gene TRBV27, with 13 positions matching TRBD2. J lost 4 bases, V lost 5 bases, and 12 bases had no gene match. Per germline, CDR1 MNHEY and CDR2 SMNVEV (reference sequence). The CDR3 runs 18 residues.

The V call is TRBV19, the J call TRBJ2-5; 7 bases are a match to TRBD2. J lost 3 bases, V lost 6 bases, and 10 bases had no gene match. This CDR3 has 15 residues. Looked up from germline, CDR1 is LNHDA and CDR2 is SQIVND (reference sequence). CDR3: CASSETSSGKETQYF. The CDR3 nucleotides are TGTGCCAGTAGCGAAACATCTAGCGGAAAAGAGACCCAGTACTTC.

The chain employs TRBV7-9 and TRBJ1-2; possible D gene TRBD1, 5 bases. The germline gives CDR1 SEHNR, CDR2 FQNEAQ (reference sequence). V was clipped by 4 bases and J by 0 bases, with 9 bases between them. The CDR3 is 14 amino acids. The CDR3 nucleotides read TGTGCCAGCAGCTCTGCGGGGGCTAACTATGGCTACACCTTC. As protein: CASSSAGANYGYTF.

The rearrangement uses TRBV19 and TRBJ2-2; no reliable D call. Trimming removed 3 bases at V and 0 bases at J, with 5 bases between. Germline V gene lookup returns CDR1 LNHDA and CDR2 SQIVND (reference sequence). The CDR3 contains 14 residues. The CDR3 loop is CASSMGANTGELFF. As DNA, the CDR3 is TGTGCCAGTAGTATGGGCGCGAACACCGGGGAGCTGTTTTTT.

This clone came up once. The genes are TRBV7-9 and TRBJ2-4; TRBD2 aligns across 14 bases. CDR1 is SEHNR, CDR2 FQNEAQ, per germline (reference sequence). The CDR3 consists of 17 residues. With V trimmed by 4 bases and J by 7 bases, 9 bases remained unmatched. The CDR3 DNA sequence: TGTGCCAGCAGCTCATCCAAGACTAGCGGGGGGGCTAACATTCAGTACTTC. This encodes CASSSSKTSGGANIQYF. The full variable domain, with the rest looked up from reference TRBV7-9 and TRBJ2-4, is DTGVSQNPRHKITKRGQNVTFRCDPISEHNRLYWYRQTLGQGPEFLTYFQNEAQLEKSRLLSDRFSAERPKGSFSTLEIQRTEQGDSAMYLCASSSSKTSGGANIQYFGAGTRLSVL.